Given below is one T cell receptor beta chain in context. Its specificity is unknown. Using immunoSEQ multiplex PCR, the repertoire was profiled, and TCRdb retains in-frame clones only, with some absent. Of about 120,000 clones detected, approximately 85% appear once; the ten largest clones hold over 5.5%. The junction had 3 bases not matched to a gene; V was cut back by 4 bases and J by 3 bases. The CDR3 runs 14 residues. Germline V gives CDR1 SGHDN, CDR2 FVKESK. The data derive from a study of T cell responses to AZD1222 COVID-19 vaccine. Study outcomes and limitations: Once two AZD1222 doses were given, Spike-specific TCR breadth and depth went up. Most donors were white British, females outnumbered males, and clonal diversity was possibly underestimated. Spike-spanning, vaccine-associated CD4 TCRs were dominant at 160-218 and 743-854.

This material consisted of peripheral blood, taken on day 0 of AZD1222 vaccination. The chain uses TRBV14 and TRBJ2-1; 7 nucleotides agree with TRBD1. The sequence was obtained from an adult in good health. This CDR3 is CASSPRDSYNEQFF. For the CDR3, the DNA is TGTGCCAGCAGCCCCCGGGACAGCTACAATGAGCAGTTCTTC.